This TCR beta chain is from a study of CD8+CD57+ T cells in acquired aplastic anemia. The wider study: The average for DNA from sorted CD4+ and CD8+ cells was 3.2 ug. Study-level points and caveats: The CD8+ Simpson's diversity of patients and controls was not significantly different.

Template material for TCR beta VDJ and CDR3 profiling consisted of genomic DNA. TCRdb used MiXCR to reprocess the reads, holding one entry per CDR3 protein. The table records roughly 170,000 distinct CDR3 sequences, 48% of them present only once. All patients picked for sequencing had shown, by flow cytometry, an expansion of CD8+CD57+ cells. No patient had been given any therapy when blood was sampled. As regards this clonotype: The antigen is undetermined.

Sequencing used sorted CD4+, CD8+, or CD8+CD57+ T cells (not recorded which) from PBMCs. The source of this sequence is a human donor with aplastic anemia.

CDR3 DNA sequence: TGTGCCAGCAGTTTATTCTTCGGGGGGACTCAAGAGACCCAGTACTTC. The encoded protein is CASSLFFGGTQETQYF. This chain uses TRBV12-3 or TRBV12-4 with TRBJ2-5; 7 bases are a match to TRBD2. The CDR3 is 16 residues long. J was trimmed by 2 bases and V by 2 bases; bases with no gene match: 8.